A single sample gave rise to the 6 T cell receptor beta chains below, sequenced in a study of CD8+ T cells in alopecia areata. Treatment indicated: oral pan-JAK inhibitor, 5-10 mg twice daily. Extracted RNA was reverse transcribed into cDNA, the sequencing template. Assay: immunoSEQ multiplex PCR; the TCRdb copy retains only in-frame clones and omits some. The sample yields about 120,000 clones, 53% seen once. Sequencing was performed on CD4+ T cells sorted from blood, taken at week 4, from a patient treated with tofacitinib. The receptors were gathered from a human donor with alopecia areata.

The chain carries TRBV2 and TRBJ1-6, with TRBD1 matching 7 bases. The V segment lost 5 bases and the J segment 7 bases; nucleotides outside the gene matches: 5. Germline V lookup: CDR1 SNHLY, CDR2 FYNNEI. This CDR3 has 14 residues. CDR3 bases: TGTGCCAGCAGTTCCGGGACAGTAAATTCACCCCTCCACTTT. Translating it yields CASSSGTVNSPLHF.

V and J are TRBV29-1 and TRBJ2-5, with D maybe TRBD2 (6 bases). Trimming shortened V by 3 bases and J by 9 bases, and 20 bases separated the two germline ends. The germline V gene has CDR1 SQVTM and CDR2 ANQGSEA. This CDR3 has 14 amino acids. CDR3 DNA: TGCAGCGTTGAGATCGGCGCCCGGGGGATCGCCCAGTACTTC. Protein: CSVEIGARGIAQYF. Complete variable domain (other parts from reference TRBV29-1 and TRBJ2-5): SAVISQKPSRDICQRGTSLTIQCQVDSQVTMMFWYRQQPGQSLTLIATANQGSEATYESGFVIDKFPISRPNLTFSTLTVSNMSPEDSSIYLCSVEIGARGIAQYFGPGTRLLVL.

This clone was picked up one time. This chain connects TRBV30 to TRBJ1-1; D gene unclear. The V end lost 8 bases, the J end lost 0 bases, and 10 bases lay between the germline ends. The CDR3 covers 12 residues. Per the germline V gene, CDR1 is GTSNPN and CDR2 is SVGIG (reference sequence). CDR3 protein: CAKARVNTEAFF. The CDR3 nucleotides read TGTGCCAAGGCGCGGGTGAACACTGAAGCTTTCTTT.

A few counts support this clone. This chain joins TRBV5-1 and TRBJ2-7; TRBD1 might be the D (6 bases). Trimming pared 0 bases from V and 2 bases from J, leaving 12 bases between. The CDR3 runs to 15 residues. Germline V gene data show CDR1 as SGHRS and CDR2 as YFSETQ. This chain's CDR3 is CASSLVGAGAYEQYF. The CDR3 region has the DNA TGCGCCAGCAGCTTGGTGGGGGCAGGGGCCTACGAGCAGTACTTC.

The genes are TRBV30 and TRBJ2-7; 9 nucleotides match TRBD1. The V segment lost 2 bases and the J segment 4 bases; nucleotides outside the gene matches: 6. The CDR3 loop spans 14 amino acids. Per germline, CDR1 GTSNPN and CDR2 SVGIG (reference sequence). The CDR3 bases are TGTGCCTGGAGTCCAACAGGGGGCTGGTACGAGCAGTACTTC. Protein: CAWSPTGGWYEQYF.

The chain is built from TRBV10-3 and TRBJ2-3; maybe TRBD1 (7 bases). Trimming removed 10 bases from V and 7 bases from J, with 24 bases in between. CDR1 is ENHRY, CDR2 SYGVKD, per germline. There are 15 residues in the CDR3. In DNA, the CDR3 is TGTGCCACCCAGGACGGAGGGACAGCGCAGCATACGCAGTATTTT. Amino acids: CATQDGGTAQHTQYF.